Listed here are 9 T cell receptor beta chains from one sample, sequenced in a study of T cell responses to AZD1222 COVID-19 vaccine. Data came from immunoSEQ multiplex PCR; TCRdb stores just in-frame clones and leaves some out. The sample consists of 90,000 to 130,000 clones, 88% of them appearing once. The sequences come from peripheral blood, collected on day 0 of AZD1222 vaccination. Every receptor here comes from an adult in good health.

V is TRBV5-6 and J is TRBJ1-4; D is perhaps TRBD1 (5 bases). The V end lost 4 bases, the J end lost 3 bases, and 10 bases lay between the germline ends. CDR3 size: 14 residues. Germline V lookup: CDR1 SGHDT, CDR2 YYEEEE. CDR3: CASSTGTANEKLFF. The CDR3 nucleotides are TGTGCCAGCAGCACCGGGACCGCTAATGAAAAACTGTTTTTT.

The chain couples TRBV19 to TRBJ2-7; the D gene is possibly TRBD2 (5 bases). The V gene lost 5 bases and the J gene lost 0 bases, with 8 bases spanning the gap. CDR3 length equals 13 residues. Germline loops: CDR1 LNHDA, CDR2 SQIVND (reference sequence). The CDR3 protein is CASSEGSSYEQYF. The CDR3 DNA follows: TGTGCCAGTAGTGAGGGTAGCTCCTACGAGCAGTACTTC.

This rearrangement joins TRBV20-1 to TRBJ2-3; D unclear. V lost 3 bases to trimming and J lost 0 bases, with 10 bases between them. This CDR3 region has 14 residues. Looked up from germline, CDR1 is DFQATT and CDR2 is SNEGSKA (reference sequence). Here the CDR3 reads CSASSKTSTDTQYF. Here the CDR3 DNA reads TGCAGTGCTAGTTCCAAGACTAGCACAGATACGCAGTATTTT.

This clone came up a few times. The chain carries TRBV4-1 and TRBJ2-7; maybe TRBD1 (5 bases). The germline V and J ends were trimmed by 4 bases and 2 bases, with 9 bases remaining between them. The CDR3 has 13 residues. Germline V CDR1 and CDR2: MGHRA, YSYEKL. CDR3 sequence reads: CASSPPGPYEQYF. CDR3 DNA sequence: TGCGCCAGCAGCCCCCCAGGGCCCTACGAGCAGTACTTC.

V and J are TRBV4-1 and TRBJ1-6; maybe TRBD1 (6 bases). The length of the CDR3 is 16 residues. V lost 2 bases, J lost 12 bases, and 20 bases lay in between. The germline V gene encodes CDR1 MGHRA and CDR2 YSYEKL. The CDR3 spells CASSQSPGTQQGPLHF. CDR3 DNA: TGCGCCAGCAGCCAATCCCCCGGGACACAACAAGGACCCCTCCACTTT.

In DNA, the CDR3 is TGTGCCAGCAGCCAACAGTGGAGCAATCAGCCCCAGCATTTT. Its translation: CASSQQWSNQPQHF. The chain employs TRBV3-1 (or the pseudogene TRBV3-2) and TRBJ1-5; D is undetermined. Germline CDR1 is LGHDT and CDR2 is YNNKEL (reference sequence). The CDR3 spans 14 residues. V was trimmed by 2 bases and J by 1 base, leaving 6 bases between them.

The V gene is TRBV18, the J gene TRBJ2-7; 7 positions match TRBD1. V shed 3 bases, J shed 1 base, and the junction held 9 bases outside the gene matches. The CDR3 is 16 amino acids. Germline V gene sequence: CDR1 KGHSH, CDR2 LQKENI. CDR3 DNA: TGTGCCAGCTCACCTTTCGACACAGGGGATTCCTACGAGCAGTACTTC. Encoded protein: CASSPFDTGDSYEQYF.

This clone was found once. The V call is TRBV19, the J call TRBJ2-7; no definite D call. The ends were cut back, 3 bases at V and 2 bases at J, with 14 bases in the middle. From germline, CDR1 is LNHDA and CDR2 SQIVND (reference sequence). CDR3 size: 15 residues. The CDR3 reads CASSMGSPKAYEQYF. For the CDR3, the DNA is TGTGCCAGTAGTATGGGATCGCCGAAAGCCTACGAGCAGTACTTC. Full variable domain (rest looked up from reference TRBV19 and TRBJ2-7): DGGITQSPKYLFRKEGQNVTLSCEQNLNHDAMYWYRQDPGQGLRLIYYSQIVNDFQKGDIAEGYSVSREKKESFPLTVTSAQKNPTAFYLCASSMGSPKAYEQYFGPGTRLTVT.

V usage is TRBV11-2 and J usage is TRBJ1-1; D not certain. Per germline, CDR1 SGHAT and CDR2 FQNNGV. CDR3 size: 13 residues. V gave up 1 base and J gave up 3 bases, with 6 bases separating them. The CDR3 DNA is TGTGCCAGCAGCTTAGGGTGGGACACTGAAGCTTTCTTT. Amino acids: CASSLGWDTEAFF. Based on the CDR3 plus reference TRBV11-2 and TRBJ1-1, the full variable domain is EAGVAQSPRYKIIEKRQSVAFWCNPISGHATLYWYQQILGQGPKLLIQFQNNGVVDDSQLPKDRFSAERLKGVDSTLKIQPAKLEDSAVYLCASSLGWDTEAFFGQGTRLTVV.